Listed below are T cell receptor beta chains from one sample, sequenced in a study of T cells in Graves' hyperthyroidism and ophthalmopathy. TCRdb re-called the multiplex PCR reads with MiXCR, one entry per CDR3 protein. The data show a few hundred thousand distinct CDR3 sequences, roughly 13% seen once. Specimen: blood. These receptors were taken from a woman under 30 with Graves' hyperthyroidism. The CDR3 runs from the conserved cysteine through the conserved F or W. D genes are given only for firm matches. Not every row has a clone size; where given, it reads once, few, many or a size class.

V: TRBV10-1; size: few; D: -; J: TRBJ1-1; CDR3: CASSEEADTEAFF; DNA: TGCGCCAGCAGTGAGGAGGCTGACACTGAAGCTTTCTTT
V: TRBV7-2; size: many; D: -; J: TRBJ1-2; CDR3: CASSTGGRGGYTF; DNA: TGTGCCAGCAGCACTGGGGGAAGGGGGGGCTACACCTTC
V: TRBV6-1; size: -; D: -; J: TRBJ1-3; CDR3: CASRPTVGSGNTIYF; DNA: TGTGCCAGCAGACCGACAGTGGGCTCTGGAAACACCATATATTTT
V: TRBV3-1; size: -; D: -; J: TRBJ2-1; CDR3: CASSQDRNNEQFF; DNA: TGTGCCAGCAGCCAAGATAGAAACAATGAGCAGTTCTTC
V: TRBV12-3/TRBV12-4; size: many; D: -; J: TRBJ1-1; CDR3: CASSSDIGEAFF; DNA: TGTGCCAGCAGTTCGGACATAGGTGAAGCTTTCTTT
V: TRBV20-1; size: few; D: TRBD1; J: TRBJ1-5; CDR3: CSAIDRVGQPQHF; DNA: TGCAGTGCTATAGACAGGGTTGGACAGCCCCAGCATTTT
V: TRBV10-3; size: many; D: TRBD2; J: TRBJ2-1; CDR3: CAISESAGGSGNEQFF; DNA: TGTGCCATCAGTGAGTCTGCCGGGGGGTCGGGCAATGAGCAGTTCTTC
V: TRBV2; size: -; D: TRBD2; J: TRBJ2-2; CDR3: CASSILAGDTGELFF; DNA: TGTGCCAGCAGTATACTAGCGGGAGACACCGGGGAGCTGTTTTTT
V: TRBV5-1; size: -; D: -; J: TRBJ1-2; CDR3: CASSFHTGNNYGYTF; DNA: TGCGCCAGCAGCTTTCATACCGGGAATAACTATGGCTACACCTTC
V: TRBV20-1; size: -; D: TRBD1; J: TRBJ1-4; CDR3: CSALKTGRNEKLFF; DNA: TGCAGTGCTTTGAAGACAGGGCGGAATGAAAAACTGTTTTTT
V: TRBV27; size: few; D: -; J: TRBJ1-2; CDR3: CASSLMSGTNYGYTF; DNA: TGTGCCAGCAGTTTAATGTCCGGTACTAACTATGGCTACACCTTC
V: TRBV29-1; size: many; D: -; J: TRBJ1-5; CDR3: CSVALGSNQPQHF; DNA: TGCAGCGTTGCCCTGGGAAGCAATCAGCCCCAGCATTTT
V: TRBV12-3/TRBV12-4; size: many; D: -; J: TRBJ1-6; CDR3: CASSQSTRSDSPLHF; DNA: TGTGCCAGCAGTCAGTCGACAAGGTCGGATTCACCCCTCCACTTT
V: TRBV20-1; size: many; D: -; J: TRBJ2-1; CDR3: CSASYGVSYNEQFF; DNA: TGCAGTGCGTCTTACGGGGTCTCCTACAATGAGCAGTTCTTC
V: TRBV11-2; size: many; D: -; J: TRBJ1-2; CDR3: CASSLEAGGRAGYTF; DNA: TGTGCCAGCAGCCTCGAGGCCGGAGGGCGAGCTGGCTACACCTTC
V: TRBV29-1; size: few; D: TRBD1; J: TRBJ1-1; CDR3: CSVVRGLDTEAFF; DNA: TGCAGCGTTGTGAGGGGGCTAGACACTGAAGCTTTCTTT
V: TRBV6-1; size: many; D: -; J: TRBJ1-2; CDR3: CASSYAQWANYGYTF; DNA: TGTGCCAGCAGTTACGCGCAGTGGGCTAACTATGGCTACACCTTC
V: TRBV5-5; size: many; D: -; J: TRBJ1-3; CDR3: CASSREYSSGNTIYF; DNA: TGTGCCAGCAGCCGGGAGTACTCCTCTGGAAACACCATATATTTT